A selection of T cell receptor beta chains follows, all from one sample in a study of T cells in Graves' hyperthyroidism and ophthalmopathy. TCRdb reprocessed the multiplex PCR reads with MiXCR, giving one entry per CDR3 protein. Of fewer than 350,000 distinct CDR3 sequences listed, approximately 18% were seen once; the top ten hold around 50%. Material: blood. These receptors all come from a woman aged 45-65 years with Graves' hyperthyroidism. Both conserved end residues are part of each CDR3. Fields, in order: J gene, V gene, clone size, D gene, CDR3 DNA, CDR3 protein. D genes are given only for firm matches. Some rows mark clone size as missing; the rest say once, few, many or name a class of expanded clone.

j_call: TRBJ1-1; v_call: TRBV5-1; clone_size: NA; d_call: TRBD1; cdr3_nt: TGCGCCAGCAGCTTGGAAGGGGGCGTGAACACTGAAGCTTTCTTT; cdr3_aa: CASSLEGGVNTEAFF
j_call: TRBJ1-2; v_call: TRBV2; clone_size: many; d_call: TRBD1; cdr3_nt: TGTGCCAGCACCGAAACCGGGACAGGGGCCGTAGGCTACACCTTC; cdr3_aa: CASTETGTGAVGYTF
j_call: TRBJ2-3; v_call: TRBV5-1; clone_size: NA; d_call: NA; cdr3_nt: TGCGCCAGCAGCTTGGAAGGGGCGGGGACCGGCACAGATACGCAGTATTTT; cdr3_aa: CASSLEGAGTGTDTQYF
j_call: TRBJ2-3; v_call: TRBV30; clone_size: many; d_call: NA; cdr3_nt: TGTGCCCTCGGGGGCCACTCCACAGATACGCAGTATTTT; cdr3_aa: CALGGHSTDTQYF
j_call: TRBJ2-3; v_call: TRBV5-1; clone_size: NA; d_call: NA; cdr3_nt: TGCGCCAGCAGCTTGGAACGGCACACCGATACGCAGTATTTT; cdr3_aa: CASSLERHTDTQYF
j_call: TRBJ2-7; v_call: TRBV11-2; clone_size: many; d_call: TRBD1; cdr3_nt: TGTGCCAGCAGCTTAGGCCTGGGACAGGGAGTTTTTTCCTACGAGCAGTACTTC; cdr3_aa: CASSLGLGQGVFSYEQYF
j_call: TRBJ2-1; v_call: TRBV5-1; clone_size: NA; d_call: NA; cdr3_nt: TGCGCCAGCAGCTTGGCCTTGGGGGGACAGTTCTTC; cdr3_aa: CASSLALGGQFF
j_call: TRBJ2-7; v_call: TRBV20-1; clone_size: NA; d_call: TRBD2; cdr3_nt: TGCAGTGCCCGCGGGACTAGCGGGCGGAGCTCCTACGAGCAGTACTTC; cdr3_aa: CSARGTSGRSSYEQYF
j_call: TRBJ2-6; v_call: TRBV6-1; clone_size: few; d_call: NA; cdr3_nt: TGTGCCAGCAGCCCCGGGAACTCTGGGGCCAACGTCCTGACTTTC; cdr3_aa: CASSPGNSGANVLTF
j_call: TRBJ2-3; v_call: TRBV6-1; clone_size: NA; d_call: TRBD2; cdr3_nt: TGTGCCAGCAGGTGGCGGGGGAGCACAGATACGCAGTATTTT; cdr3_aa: CASRWRGSTDTQYF
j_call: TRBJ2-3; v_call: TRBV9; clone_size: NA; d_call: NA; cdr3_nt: TGTGCCAGCAGCGTAGCTACACCAGATACGCAGTATTTT; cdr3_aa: CASSVATPDTQYF
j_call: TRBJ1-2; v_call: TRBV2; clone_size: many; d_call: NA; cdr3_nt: TGTGCCAGCAGTGAAAGTGCGGACTATGGCTACACCTTC; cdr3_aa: CASSESADYGYTF
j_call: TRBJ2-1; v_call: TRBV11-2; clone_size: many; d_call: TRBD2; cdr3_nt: TGTGCCAGCAGAAAAAGCGGGGGGACCAATGAGCAGTTCTTC; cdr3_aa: CASRKSGGTNEQFF
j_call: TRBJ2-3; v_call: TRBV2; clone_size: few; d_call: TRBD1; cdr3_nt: TGTGCCAGCAGGGGAGGGACAGGGGGGACAGATACGCAGTATTTT; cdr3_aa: CASRGGTGGTDTQYF
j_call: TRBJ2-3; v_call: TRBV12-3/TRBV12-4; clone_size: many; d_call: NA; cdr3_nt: TGTGCCAGCAGTTCGAGCCCTGATGGCACAGATACGCAGTATTTT; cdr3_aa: CASSSSPDGTDTQYF
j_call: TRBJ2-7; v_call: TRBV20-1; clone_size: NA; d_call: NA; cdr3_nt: TGCAGTGCTACCGGTAGGACGGACTCCTACGAGCAGTACTTC; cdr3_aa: CSATGRTDSYEQYF
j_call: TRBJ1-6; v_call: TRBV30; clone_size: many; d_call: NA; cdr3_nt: TGTGCCTGGAGGGGCAGGGTGGGCCCGGCCTATAATTCACCCCTCCACTTT; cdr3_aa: CAWRGRVGPAYNSPLHF
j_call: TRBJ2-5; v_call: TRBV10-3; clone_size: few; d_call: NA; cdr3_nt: TGTGCCATCAGTGAGGGGGGGAACCAAGAGACCCAGTACTTC; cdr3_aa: CAISEGGNQETQYF
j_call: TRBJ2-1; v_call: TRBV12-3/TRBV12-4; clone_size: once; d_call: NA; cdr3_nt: TGTGCCAGCAGTTTAATAACCGGGACTGGCTACAATGAGCAGTTCTTC; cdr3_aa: CASSLITGTGYNEQFF
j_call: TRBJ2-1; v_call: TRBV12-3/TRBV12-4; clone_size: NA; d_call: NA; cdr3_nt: TGTGCCAGCAGTCCCCCTGCAGGGAACGAGCAGTTCTTC; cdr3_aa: CASSPPAGNEQFF
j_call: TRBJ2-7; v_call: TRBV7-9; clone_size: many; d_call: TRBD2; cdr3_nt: TGTGCCATCCCAGCGGGAATGGCGGGAGGATCGTACGAGCAGTACTTC; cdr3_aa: CAIPAGMAGGSYEQYF
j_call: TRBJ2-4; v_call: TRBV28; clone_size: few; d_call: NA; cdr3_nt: TGTGCCAGCAGACAGCGAAACATTCAGTACTTC; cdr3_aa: CASRQRNIQYF
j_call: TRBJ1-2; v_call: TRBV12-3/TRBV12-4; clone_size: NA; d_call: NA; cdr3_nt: TGTGCCAGCAGTTTGGAGGTCATCTACGGCTACACCTTC; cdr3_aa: CASSLEVIYGYTF
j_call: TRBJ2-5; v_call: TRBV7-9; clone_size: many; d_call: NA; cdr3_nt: TGTGCCAGCAGCTTGATAGGGGGAGAGACCCAGTACTTC; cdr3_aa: CASSLIGGETQYF
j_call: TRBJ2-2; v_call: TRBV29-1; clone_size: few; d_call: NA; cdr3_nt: TGCAGCGTTGGTTCATCGGCCGGGGAGCTGTTTTTT; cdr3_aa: CSVGSSAGELFF